This entry lists 9 T cell receptor beta chains sequenced from one sample in a study of T cell responses to AZD1222 COVID-19 vaccine. Data came from immunoSEQ multiplex PCR; TCRdb stores just in-frame clones and leaves some out. Counted here are about 140,000 clones, 80% to 90% occurring once; the ten biggest clones make up about 3.5%. The material was peripheral blood, obtained on day 0 of AZD1222 vaccination. The receptors here all came from an adult in good health.

This sequence joins TRBV7-2 and TRBJ1-5; TRBD1 might be the D (5 bases). Germline V gene lookup returns CDR1 SGHTA and CDR2 FQGNSA. The CDR3 is 15 amino acids. Trimming pared 5 bases from V and 0 bases from J, leaving 11 bases between. The CDR3 DNA follows: TGTGCCAGCAGCCCCCAGGGATCTAGCAATCAGCCCCAGCATTTT. Translated, it gives CASSPQGSSNQPQHF.

V gene TRBV19 combines with J gene TRBJ2-1; D perhaps matches TRBD1 (6 bases). The CDR3 is 15 amino acids. V was cut by 3 bases and J by 12 bases, with 21 bases left in between. From germline, CDR1 is LNHDA and CDR2 SQIVND (reference sequence). The chain's CDR3 is CASSIKGLGQLGQFF. CDR3 nucleotides: TGTGCCAGTAGTATCAAAGGGTTGGGACAATTGGGGCAGTTCTTC.

This rearrangement joins TRBV5-1 to TRBJ1-6, with 8 nucleotides matching TRBD1. Unmatched junction bases numbered 8, after V lost 3 bases and J lost 9 bases. This CDR3 has 15 amino acids. Germline V gene lookup returns CDR1 SGHRS and CDR2 YFSETQ. Here the CDR3 DNA reads TGCGCCAGCAGCTCGACAGGGGAGGGAGGTTCACCCCTCCACTTT. Encoded protein: CASSSTGEGGSPLHF. Using reference TRBV5-1 and TRBJ1-6 for the parts outside the CDR3, the full variable domain is KAGVTQTPRYLIKTRGQQVTLSCSPISGHRSVSWYQQTPGQGLQFLFEYFSETQRNKGNFPGRFSGRQFSNSRSEMNVSTLELGDSALYLCASSSTGEGGSPLHFGNGTRLTVT.

The gene calls are TRBV4-2 and TRBJ2-3, with 12 bases identical to TRBD2. This CDR3 contains 19 residues. V lost 0 bases to trimming and J lost 0 bases; unmatched junction nucleotides: 7. Germline lookup yields CDR1 LGHNA and CDR2 YNFKEQ. In nucleotides, the CDR3 is TGTGCCAGCAGCCAAGAATCTCTAGCGGGAGGGATAAGCACAGATACGCAGTATTTT. Translated, it gives CASSQESLAGGISTDTQYF.

The chain has TRBV20-1 and TRBJ1-6, with D hard to call. This CDR3 has 15 residues. V shed 3 bases and J shed 5 bases, with 14 bases lying between them. The V gene's germline CDR1 is DFQATT and CDR2 SNEGSKA (reference sequence). The CDR3, as DNA: TGCAGTGCTAGTCGGGGAACCCACAATAATTCACCCCTCCACTTT. Its translation: CSASRGTHNNSPLHF.

This clone appeared once. The rearrangement joins TRBV4-2 to TRBJ2-3; 10 nucleotides align to TRBD2. Trimming took 1 base from V and 0 from J; bases not matched to a gene: 4. CDR1 and CDR2 from the germline V gene are LGHNA and YNFKEQ. This CDR3 has 17 amino acids. The CDR3 nucleotides are TGTGCCAGCAGCCAAGTACTAGCGGGGACAAGCACAGATACGCAGTATTTT. Encoded protein: CASSQVLAGTSTDTQYF.

The rearrangement uses TRBV9 and TRBJ1-1, with D perhaps TRBD1 (5 bases). From germline, CDR1 is SGDLS and CDR2 YYNGEE. Deletions cut 4 bases from V and 5 bases from J, with 15 bases between. The CDR3 runs 14 residues. The DNA of the CDR3 is TGTGCCAGCAGCATGGGACGGATGATTACTGAAGCTTTCTTT. Protein sequence: CASSMGRMITEAFF. Based on the CDR3 plus reference TRBV9 and TRBJ1-1, the full variable domain is DSGVTQTPKHLITATGQRVTLRCSPRSGDLSVYWYQQSLDQGLQFLIQYYNGEERAKGNILERFSAQQFPDLHSELNLSSLELGDSALYFCASSMGRMITEAFFGQGTRLTVV.

The J gene is TRBJ1-1, the V gene TRBV4-1; D remains ambiguous. Germline assignment: CDR1 MGHRA and CDR2 YSYEKL. The CDR3 consists of 14 residues. V lost 5 bases and J 1 base, leaving 11 bases between the germline ends. CDR3 loop: CASSWRLSNTEAFF. The DNA of the CDR3 is TGCGCCAGCAGCTGGAGACTTTCGAACACTGAAGCTTTCTTT.

This sequence joins TRBV4-3 and TRBJ1-2; 8 bases align to TRBD1. The germline CDR1 and CDR2 sequences are LGHNA and YSLEER. After removal of 0 bases from V and 4 bases from J, the junction contained 4 bases not matched to a gene. The CDR3 has 15 residues. The CDR3 region is CASSQERTGSYGYTF. The CDR3 DNA sequence: TGCGCCAGCAGCCAAGAAAGGACAGGGTCCTATGGCTACACCTTC.